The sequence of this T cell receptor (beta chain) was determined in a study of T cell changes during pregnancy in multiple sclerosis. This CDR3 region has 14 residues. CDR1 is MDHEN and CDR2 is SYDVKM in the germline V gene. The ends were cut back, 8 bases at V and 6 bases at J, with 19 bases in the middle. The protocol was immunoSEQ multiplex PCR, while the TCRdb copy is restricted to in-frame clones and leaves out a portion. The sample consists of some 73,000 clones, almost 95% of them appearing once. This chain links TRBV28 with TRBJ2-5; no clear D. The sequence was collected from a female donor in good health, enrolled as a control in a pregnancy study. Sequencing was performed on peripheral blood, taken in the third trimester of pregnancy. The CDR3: CASSSLRVIKTQYF. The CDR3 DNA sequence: TGTGCCAGCTCTTCTCTACGGGTAATCAAGACCCAGTACTTC. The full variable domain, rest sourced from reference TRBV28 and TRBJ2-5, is DVKVTQSSRYLVKRTGEKVFLECVQDMDHENMFWYRQDPGLGLRLIYFSYDVKMKEKGDIPEGYSVSREKKERFSLILESASTNQTSMYLCASSSLRVIKTQYFGPGTRLLVL.